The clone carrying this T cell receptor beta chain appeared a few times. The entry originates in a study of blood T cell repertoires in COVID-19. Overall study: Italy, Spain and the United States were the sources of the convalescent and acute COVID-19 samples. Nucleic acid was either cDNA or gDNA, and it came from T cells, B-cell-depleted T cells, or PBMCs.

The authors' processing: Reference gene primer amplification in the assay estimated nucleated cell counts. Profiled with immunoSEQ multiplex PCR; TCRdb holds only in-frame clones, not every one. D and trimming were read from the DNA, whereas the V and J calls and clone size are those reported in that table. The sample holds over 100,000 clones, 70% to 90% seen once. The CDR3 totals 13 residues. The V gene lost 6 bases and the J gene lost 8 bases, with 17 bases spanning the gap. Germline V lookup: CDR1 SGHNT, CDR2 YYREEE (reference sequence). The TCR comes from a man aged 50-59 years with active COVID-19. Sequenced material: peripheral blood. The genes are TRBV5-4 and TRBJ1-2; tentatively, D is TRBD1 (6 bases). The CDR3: CASNIQGMGGYTF. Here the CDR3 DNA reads TGTGCCAGCAACATACAGGGAATGGGGGGCTACACCTTC.